A single sample is the source of the 22 T cell receptor beta chains below, sequenced in a study of T cell responses to AZD1222 COVID-19 vaccine (dated by TCRdb to about 2021). What this sample's time point label stands for: about 28 days (+/-7) after the second vaccine dose. Library preparation employed the immunoSEQ multiplex PCR assay. TCRdb took this table from immuneACCESS and kept in-frame rearrangements with V and J called. Such tables lack part of the clones; where checked against another copy, unresolved V genes explain under half of the gap, and the rest is unexplained. Across this sample there are 73,000 or so clones, with less than 85% seen only once. The ten largest clones capture 40% to 55% of the sample. This specimen was peripheral blood, taken 28 days after the second AZD1222 dose. The origin of the receptors is an adult who received the AZD1222 COVID-19 vaccine.

The genes are TRBV2 and TRBJ1-1, with D maybe TRBD1 (5 bases). Germline CDR1 SNHLY, CDR2 FYNNEI. This CDR3 has 15 amino acids. V shed 0 bases and J shed 8 bases, with 16 bases lying between them. CDR3 nucleotides: TGTGCCAGCAGTGAAGCGCTTGGAGGGGCAATCGAAGCTTTCTTT. As protein: CASSEALGGAIEAFF. Looking up the rest from reference TRBV2 and TRBJ1-1 gives the full variable domain: EPEVTQTPSHQVTQMGQEVILRCVPISNHLYFYWYRQILGQKVEFLVSFYNNEISEKSEIFDDQFSVERPDGSNFTLKIRSTKLEDSAMYFCASSEALGGAIEAFFGQGTRLTVV.

The chain links TRBV13 to TRBJ2-5, with 7 bases that match TRBD2. With 7 bases clipped from V and 5 bases from J, the junction kept 7 bases outside the gene matches. The CDR3 is 13 amino acids. Per the germline V gene, CDR1 is PRHDT and CDR2 is FYEKMQ (reference sequence). DNA for the CDR3: TGTGCCAGCACGACTAGCCTTGGGGAGACCCAGTACTTC. Translation gives CASTTSLGETQYF.

This chain joins TRBV7-8 and TRBJ2-3; no firm D call. V was trimmed by 2 bases and J by 6 bases, leaving 6 bases between them. The CDR3 is 12 residues long. Germline V CDR1 and CDR2: SGHVS, FQNEAQ. As DNA, the CDR3 is TGTGCCAGCAGCTTAAGTGTGGATACGCAGTATTTT. This sequence encodes CASSLSVDTQYF. Full variable domain (remainder filled in from reference TRBV7-8 and TRBJ2-3): GAGVSQSPRYKVAKRGQDVALRCDPISGHVSLFWYQQALGQGPEFLTYFQNEAQLDKSGLPSDRFFAERPEGSVSTLKIQRTQQEDSAVYLCASSLSVDTQYFGPGTRLTVL.

The genes are TRBV7-9 and TRBJ2-7; 10 bases are a match to TRBD2. V lost 3 bases and J lost 5; bases outside the gene matches: 4. The CDR3 totals 14 residues. CDR1 SEHNR and CDR2 FQNEAQ come from the germline V gene (reference sequence). CDR3 sequence reads: CASSFSGGSDEQYF. Here the CDR3 DNA reads TGTGCCAGCAGCTTTAGCGGGGGGTCTGACGAGCAGTACTTC.

The chain joins TRBV28 to TRBJ2-3, with 7 bases identical to TRBD2. Germline loops: CDR1 MDHEN, CDR2 SYDVKM. Losses at the gene ends were 4 bases for V and 2 bases for J; bases not matched to a gene: 6. The CDR3 is 15 amino acids. CDR3 sequence reads: CASSSPLAFTDTQYF. In nucleotides, the CDR3 is TGTGCCAGCAGTTCTCCACTAGCGTTCACAGATACGCAGTATTTT.

The chain recombines TRBV29-1 with TRBJ2-3; 7 bases fit TRBD1. CDR3 length: 16 residues. Losses at the gene ends were 2 bases for V and 2 bases for J; bases not matched to a gene: 10. Per germline, CDR1 SQVTM and CDR2 ANQGSEA. This chain's CDR3 is CSVEHSGTAYTDTQYF. CDR3 in DNA: TGCAGCGTTGAACACTCCGGGACAGCATACACAGATACGCAGTATTTT.

This chain joins TRBV27 and TRBJ2-1; 12 bases align to TRBD2. The CDR3 runs to 15 residues. Germline CDR1 MNHEY, CDR2 SMNVEV (reference sequence). V shed 5 bases and J 5 bases; nucleotides not matched to a gene: 4. CDR3 in DNA: TGTGCCAGCAGTCGGACTAGCGGGGCCCACAATGAGCAGTTCTTC. Protein product: CASSRTSGAHNEQFF.

A single count supports this clone. The V call is TRBV7-9, the J call TRBJ2-7, with D possibly being TRBD1 (5 bases). Looked up from germline, CDR1 is SEHNR and CDR2 is FQNEAQ (reference sequence). The CDR3 length is 13 residues. V was clipped by 5 bases and J by 3 bases, with 11 bases between them. CDR3 loop: CASSPTGDYEQYF. The DNA for the CDR3 is TGTGCCAGCAGCCCCACAGGAGACTACGAGCAGTACTTC.

The chain joins TRBV28 to TRBJ1-2; D might be TRBD1 (5 bases). V was clipped by 7 bases and J by 8 bases, with 17 bases between them. Per the germline V gene, CDR1 is MDHEN and CDR2 is SYDVKM. CDR3 length: 13 residues. CDR3 sequence reads: CASTPGQGGGYTF. The CDR3 DNA sequence: TGTGCCAGCACCCCAGGGCAGGGCGGGGGCTACACCTTC.

The V gene is TRBV18, the J gene TRBJ2-7; D is possibly TRBD1 (6 bases). From germline, CDR1 is KGHSH and CDR2 LQKENI. V was pared by 4 bases and J by 7 bases, with 20 bases between. The CDR3 consists of 15 residues. CDR3 region: CASSLSRGEAGEQYF. The CDR3 nucleotides read TGTGCCAGCTCACTCTCCAGGGGTGAGGCTGGGGAGCAGTACTTC. Together with reference TRBV18 and TRBJ2-7, the CDR3 gives the full variable domain: NAGVMQNPRHLVRRRGQEARLRCSPMKGHSHVYWYRQLPEEGLKFMVYLQKENIIDESGMPKERFSAEFPKEGPSILRIQQVVRGDSAAYFCASSLSRGEAGEQYFGPGTRLTVT.

V and J are TRBV6-2 or TRBV6-3 and TRBJ2-1; 15 positions match TRBD2. The V gene end was trimmed by 2 bases and the J gene end by 6 bases; junction bases not matched to a gene: 17. Germline V lookup: CDR1 MNHEY, CDR2 SVGEGT. This CDR3 contains 21 residues. CDR3 DNA sequence: TGTGCCAGCAGTTACCCGCCTTTGACCGGACTAGCGGGAGGGCCCGGCAATGAGCAGTTCTTC. Its protein product is CASSYPPLTGLAGGPGNEQFF.

V and J are TRBV5-5 and TRBJ1-1; possibly TRBD1 for D (6 bases). Germline V lookup: CDR1 SGHKS, CDR2 YYEKEE (reference sequence). Trimming removed 0 bases at V and 3 bases at J, with 12 bases between. This CDR3 contains 15 residues. In nucleotides, the CDR3 is TGTGCCAGCAGCTTGGCGCGGGGACATGACACTGAAGCTTTCTTT. The encoded protein is CASSLARGHDTEAFF.

V gene TRBV4-3 combines with J gene TRBJ2-3; 13 nucleotides align to TRBD2. This CDR3 has 15 amino acids. The junction had 5 bases not matched to a gene; V was cut back by 0 bases and J by 11 bases. Germline lookup yields CDR1 LGHNA and CDR2 YSLEER. The CDR3 region has the DNA TGCGCCAGCAGCCAAGACGGGACTAGCGGGAATTTGCAGTATTTT. This sequence encodes CASSQDGTSGNLQYF.

The genes are TRBV13 and TRBJ2-7, with D possibly TRBD2 on 6 matching bases. The CDR3 runs to 15 residues. Trimming removed 0 bases at V and 4 bases at J, with 13 bases between. Germline V gene sequence: CDR1 PRHDT, CDR2 FYEKMQ (reference sequence). DNA for the CDR3: TGTGCCAGCAGCTTAGGCGGGGGAGCCGTTTACGAGCAGTACTTC. Its protein is CASSLGGGAVYEQYF.

The chain recombines TRBV5-1 with TRBJ2-1; 10 bases agree with TRBD2. The V gene end was trimmed by 2 bases and the J gene end by 2 bases; junction bases not matched to a gene: 1. Germline-derived CDR1 and CDR2 are SGHRS and YFSETQ. This CDR3 comprises 15 residues. This CDR3 reads CASSFLAGAYNEQFF. CDR3 coding DNA: TGCGCCAGCAGCTTCCTAGCGGGGGCCTACAATGAGCAGTTCTTC.

This clone was recorded only once. The chain combines TRBV7-8 with TRBJ1-6; D ambiguous. V was trimmed by 6 bases and J by 9 bases, leaving 12 bases between them. This CDR3 comprises 13 residues. Germline V CDR1 and CDR2: SGHVS, FQNEAQ. CDR3 sequence (DNA): TGTGCCAGCAGACAAGGTGGGGTTTCACCCCTCCACTTT. Translated, it gives CASRQGGVSPLHF.

The gene calls are TRBV5-1 and TRBJ1-1; maybe TRBD1 (5 bases). CDR1 and CDR2 from the germline V gene are SGHRS and YFSETQ. With 0 bases removed from V and 4 bases from J, the gap between germline ends came to 16 bases. This CDR3 is 16 amino acids long. The CDR3 protein is CASSLGGTGGSTEAFF. CDR3 bases: TGCGCCAGCAGCTTGGGAGGCACCGGGGGTAGCACTGAAGCTTTCTTT.

This clone was recorded once. The chain joins TRBV25-1 to TRBJ1-1; D may be TRBD1 (6 bases). The CDR3 runs 15 residues. Trimming cost V 6 bases and J 6 bases, with 20 bases left between them. Germline V gene data show CDR1 as MGHDK and CDR2 as SYGVNS. The CDR3 is CASRVGGRDVSEAFF. CDR3 DNA sequence: TGTGCCAGCAGGGTTGGGGGCAGAGATGTTTCTGAAGCTTTCTTT.

This rearrangement joins TRBV27 to TRBJ2-7, with TRBD1 matching over 7 bases. Germline CDR1 is MNHEY and CDR2 is SMNVEV (reference sequence). The CDR3 is 20 residues long. With 3 bases clipped from V and 2 bases from J, the junction kept 22 bases outside the gene matches. The CDR3 DNA follows: TGTGCCAGCAGTTTCTTAGGAGTAGGACAGGCGAGTCTTCCGGCCTACGAGCAGTACTTC. Translated, it gives CASSFLGVGQASLPAYEQYF.

This chain connects TRBV13 to TRBJ2-5; D not certain. The CDR3 sequence is 14 residues long. CDR1 and CDR2 (germline): PRHDT, FYEKMQ (reference sequence). Trimming stripped 4 bases from V and 5 bases from J, with 14 bases between. CDR3 nucleotide sequence: TGTGCCAGCAGCTCGTCCTTTTCCAGGGAGACCCAGTACTTC. Amino acid sequence: CASSSSFSRETQYF.

This rearrangement joins TRBV10-3 to TRBJ2-7; TRBD2 matches at 10 bases. Looked up from germline, CDR1 is ENHRY and CDR2 is SYGVKD. CDR3 length: 18 amino acids. V shed 3 bases and J 6 bases; nucleotides not matched to a gene: 17. CDR3 nucleotide sequence: TGTGCCATCAGTGACCCCGGGACTAGCGACCTTAAAGGGCTCGAGCAGTACTTC. It is translated as CAISDPGTSDLKGLEQYF.

The J gene is TRBJ1-1, the V gene TRBV30, with a possible D match to TRBD1 (5 bases). Per germline, CDR1 GTSNPN and CDR2 SVGIG (reference sequence). The CDR3 is made up of 11 amino acids. The ends were cut back, 5 bases at V and 3 bases at J, with 7 bases in the middle. The CDR3: CAWARDTEAFF. CDR3 nucleotide sequence: TGTGCCTGGGCCAGGGACACTGAAGCTTTCTTT.